This T cell receptor (beta chain) derives from a study of T cells in localized non-small cell lung cancer. Produced via immunoSEQ multiplex PCR; TCRdb's table is partial and in-frame only. The data show approximately 52,000 clones, 70% to 90% seen once. Germline CDR1 and CDR2: SGHRS and YFSETQ. After removal of 0 bases from V and 4 bases from J, the junction contained 4 bases not matched to a gene. The CDR3 is made up of 15 amino acids. This specimen consisted of peripheral blood, obtained before any cancer treatment. The sequence derives from a male donor older than 55 with stage III squamous cell lung carcinoma. The chain uses TRBV5-1 and TRBJ2-3; 8 nucleotides align to TRBD2. CDR3 protein: CASSLATSVPDTQYF. For the CDR3, the DNA is TGCGCCAGCAGCTTGGCGACTAGCGTCCCAGATACGCAGTATTTT.